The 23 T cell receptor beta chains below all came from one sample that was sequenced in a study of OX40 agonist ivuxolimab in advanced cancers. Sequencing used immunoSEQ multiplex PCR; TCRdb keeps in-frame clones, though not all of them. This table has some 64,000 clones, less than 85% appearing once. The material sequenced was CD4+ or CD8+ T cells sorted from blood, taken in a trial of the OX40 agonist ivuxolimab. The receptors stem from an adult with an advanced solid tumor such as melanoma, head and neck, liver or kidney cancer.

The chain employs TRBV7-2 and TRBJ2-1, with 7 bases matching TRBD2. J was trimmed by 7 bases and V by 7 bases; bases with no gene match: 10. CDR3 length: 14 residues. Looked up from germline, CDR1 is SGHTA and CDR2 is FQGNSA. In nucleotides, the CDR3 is TGTGCCAGCAAGGGGAGGGCCATGGGGAATGAGCAGTTCTTC. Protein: CASKGRAMGNEQFF.

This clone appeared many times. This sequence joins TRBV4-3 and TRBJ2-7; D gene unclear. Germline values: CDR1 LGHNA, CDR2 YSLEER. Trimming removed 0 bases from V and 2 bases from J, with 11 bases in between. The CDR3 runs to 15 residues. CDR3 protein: CASSQDWNRPYEQYF. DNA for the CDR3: TGCGCCAGCAGCCAAGATTGGAACAGACCCTACGAGCAGTACTTC.

Written as DNA, the CDR3 is TGTGCCAGCAGTGAACTTACAGCCTATGGCTACACCTTC. This encodes CASSELTAYGYTF. The chain combines TRBV2 with TRBJ1-2; D unclear. The germline V gene has CDR1 SNHLY and CDR2 FYNNEI. V lost 2 bases to trimming and J lost 4 bases, with 8 bases between them. This CDR3 has 13 residues.

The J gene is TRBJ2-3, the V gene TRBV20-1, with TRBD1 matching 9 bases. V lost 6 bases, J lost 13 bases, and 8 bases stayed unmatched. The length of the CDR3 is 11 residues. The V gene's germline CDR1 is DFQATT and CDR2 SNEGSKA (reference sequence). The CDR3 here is CSAPTGGEEYF. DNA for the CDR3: TGCAGTGCCCCTACAGGGGGCGAAGAGTATTTT.

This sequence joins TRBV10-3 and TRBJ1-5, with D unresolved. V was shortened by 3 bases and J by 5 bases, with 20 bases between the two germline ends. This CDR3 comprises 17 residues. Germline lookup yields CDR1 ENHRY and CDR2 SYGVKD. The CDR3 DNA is TGTGCCATCAGTGAAAAAGACCCGGAAGTATGGGATCAGCCCCAGCATTTT. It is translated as CAISEKDPEVWDQPQHF.

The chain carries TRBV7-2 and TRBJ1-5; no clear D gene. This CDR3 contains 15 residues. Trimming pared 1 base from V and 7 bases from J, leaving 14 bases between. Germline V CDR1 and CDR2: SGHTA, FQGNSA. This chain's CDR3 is CASSLGLVTGQPQHF. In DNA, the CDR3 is TGTGCCAGCAGCTTAGGGTTGGTAACCGGACAGCCCCAGCATTTT. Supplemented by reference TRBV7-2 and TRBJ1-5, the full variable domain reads GAGVSQSPSNKVTEKGKDVELRCDPISGHTALYWYRQSLGQGLEFLIYFQGNSAPDKSGLPSDRFSAERTGGSVSTLTIQRTQQEDSAVYLCASSLGLVTGQPQHFGDGTRLSIL.

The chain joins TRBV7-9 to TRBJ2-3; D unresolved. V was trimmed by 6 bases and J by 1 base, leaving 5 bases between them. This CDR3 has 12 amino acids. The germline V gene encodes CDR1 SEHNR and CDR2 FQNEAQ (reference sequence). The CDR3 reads CASSLGTDTQYF. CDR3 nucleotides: TGTGCCAGCAGTTTGGGCACAGATACGCAGTATTTT.

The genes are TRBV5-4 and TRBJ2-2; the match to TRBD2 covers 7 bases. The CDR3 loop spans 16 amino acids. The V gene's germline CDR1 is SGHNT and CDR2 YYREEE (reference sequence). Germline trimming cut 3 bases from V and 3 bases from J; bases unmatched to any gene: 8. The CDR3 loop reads CASSSYRTRDTGELFF. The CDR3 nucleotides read TGTGCCAGCAGCTCGTATCGGACTAGGGACACCGGGGAGCTGTTTTTT.

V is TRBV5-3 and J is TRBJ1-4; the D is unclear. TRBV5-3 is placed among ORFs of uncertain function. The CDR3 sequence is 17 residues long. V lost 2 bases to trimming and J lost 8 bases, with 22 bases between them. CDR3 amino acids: CARSFRPPIPPTEKLFF. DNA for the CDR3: TGTGCCAGAAGCTTTCGTCCCCCCATACCGCCTACAGAAAAACTGTTTTTT.

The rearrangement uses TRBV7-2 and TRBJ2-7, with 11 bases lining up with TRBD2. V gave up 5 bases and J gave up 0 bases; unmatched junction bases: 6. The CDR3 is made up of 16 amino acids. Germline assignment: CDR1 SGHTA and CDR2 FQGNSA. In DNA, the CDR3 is TGTGCCAGCAGCCCCCCCACTAGCGGGAGCTCCTACGAGCAGTACTTC. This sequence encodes CASSPPTSGSSYEQYF.

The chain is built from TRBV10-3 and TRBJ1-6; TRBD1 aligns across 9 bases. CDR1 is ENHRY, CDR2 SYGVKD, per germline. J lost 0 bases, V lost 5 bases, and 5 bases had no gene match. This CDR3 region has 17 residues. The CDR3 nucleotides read TGTGCCATCAGTCGGACAGGGGACGGCTCCTATAATTCACCCCTCCACTTT. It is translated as CAISRTGDGSYNSPLHF.

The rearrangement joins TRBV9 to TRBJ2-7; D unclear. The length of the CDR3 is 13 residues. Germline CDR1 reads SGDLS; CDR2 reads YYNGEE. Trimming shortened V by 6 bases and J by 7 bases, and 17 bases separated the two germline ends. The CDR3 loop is CASTRSLGSEQYF. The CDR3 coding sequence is TGTGCCAGCACCAGATCGCTGGGTTCAGAGCAGTACTTC.

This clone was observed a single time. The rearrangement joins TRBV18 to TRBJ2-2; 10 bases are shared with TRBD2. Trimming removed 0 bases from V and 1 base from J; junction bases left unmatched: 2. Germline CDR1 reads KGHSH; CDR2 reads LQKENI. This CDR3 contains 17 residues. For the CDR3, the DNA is TGTGCCAGCTCACCACCAGCTAGCGGGAGGAACACCGGGGAGCTGTTTTTT. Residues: CASSPPASGRNTGELFF.

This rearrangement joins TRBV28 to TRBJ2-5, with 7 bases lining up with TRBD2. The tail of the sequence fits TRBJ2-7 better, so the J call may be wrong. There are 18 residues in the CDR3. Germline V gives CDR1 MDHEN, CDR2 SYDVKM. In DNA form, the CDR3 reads TGTGCCAGCAGCCTCTTGAGAAAAAGGTACGCGGGGGATTACGAGCAGTACTTC. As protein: CASSLLRKRYAGDYEQYF.

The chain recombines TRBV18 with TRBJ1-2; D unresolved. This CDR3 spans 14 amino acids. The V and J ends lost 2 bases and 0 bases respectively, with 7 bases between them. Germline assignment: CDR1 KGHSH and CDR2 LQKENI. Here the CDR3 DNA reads TGTGCCAGCTCACCAACCCTAACTAACTATGGCTACACCTTC. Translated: CASSPTLTNYGYTF. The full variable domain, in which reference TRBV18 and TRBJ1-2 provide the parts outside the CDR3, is NAGVMQNPRHLVRRRGQEARLRCSPMKGHSHVYWYRQLPEEGLKFMVYLQKENIIDESGMPKERFSAEFPKEGPSILRIQQVVRGDSAAYFCASSPTLTNYGYTFGSGTRLTVV.

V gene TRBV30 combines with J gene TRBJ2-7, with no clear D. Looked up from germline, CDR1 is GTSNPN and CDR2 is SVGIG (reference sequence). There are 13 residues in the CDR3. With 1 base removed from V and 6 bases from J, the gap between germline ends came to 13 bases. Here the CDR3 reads CAWSADLPGEQYF. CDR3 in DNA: TGTGCCTGGAGTGCAGACTTACCGGGCGAGCAGTACTTC.

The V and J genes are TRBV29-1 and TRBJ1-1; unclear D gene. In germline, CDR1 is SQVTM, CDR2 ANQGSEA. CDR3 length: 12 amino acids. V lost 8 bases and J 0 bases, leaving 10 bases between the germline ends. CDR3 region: CSLLRMNTEAFF. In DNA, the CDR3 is TGCAGCCTTCTCCGGATGAACACTGAAGCTTTCTTT. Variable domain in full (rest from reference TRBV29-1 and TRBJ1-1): SAVISQKPSRDICQRGTSLTIQCQVDSQVTMMFWYRQQPGQSLTLIATANQGSEATYESGFVIDKFPISRPNLTFSTLTVSNMSPEDSSIYLCSLLRMNTEAFFGQGTRLTVV.

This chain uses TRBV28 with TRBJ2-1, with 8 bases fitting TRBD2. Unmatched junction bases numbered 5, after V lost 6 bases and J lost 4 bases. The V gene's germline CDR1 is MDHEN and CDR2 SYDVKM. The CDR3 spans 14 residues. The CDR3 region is CASSPGGAYNEQFF. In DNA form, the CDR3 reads TGTGCCAGCAGCCCGGGGGGGGCATACAATGAGCAGTTCTTC.

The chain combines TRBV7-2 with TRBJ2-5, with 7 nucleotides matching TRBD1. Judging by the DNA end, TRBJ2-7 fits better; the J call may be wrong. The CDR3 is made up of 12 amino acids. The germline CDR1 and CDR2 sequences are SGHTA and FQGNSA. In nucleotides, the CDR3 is TGTGCCAGCAGCCCAGGGGGATACGAGCAGTACTTC. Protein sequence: CASSPGGYEQYF.

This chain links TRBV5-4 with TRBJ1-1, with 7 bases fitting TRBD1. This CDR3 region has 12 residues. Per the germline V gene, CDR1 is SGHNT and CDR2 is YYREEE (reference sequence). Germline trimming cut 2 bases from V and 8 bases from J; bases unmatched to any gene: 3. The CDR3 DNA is TGTGCCAGCAGCTTTCAGACAGGGGAAGCTTTCTTT. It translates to CASSFQTGEAFF.

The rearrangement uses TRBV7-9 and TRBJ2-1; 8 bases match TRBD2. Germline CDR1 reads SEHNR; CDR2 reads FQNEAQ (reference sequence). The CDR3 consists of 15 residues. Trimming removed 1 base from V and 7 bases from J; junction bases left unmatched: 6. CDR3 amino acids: CASSLDGRAWNEQFF. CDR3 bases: TGTGCCAGCAGCTTAGACGGGAGGGCCTGGAATGAGCAGTTCTTC.

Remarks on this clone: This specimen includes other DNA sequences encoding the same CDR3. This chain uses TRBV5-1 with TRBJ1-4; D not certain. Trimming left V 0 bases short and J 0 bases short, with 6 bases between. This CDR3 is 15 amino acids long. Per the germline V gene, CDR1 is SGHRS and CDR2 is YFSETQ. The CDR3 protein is CASSLAAATNEKLFF. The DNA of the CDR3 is TGCGCCAGCAGCTTGGCGGCAGCAACTAATGAAAAACTGTTTTTT.

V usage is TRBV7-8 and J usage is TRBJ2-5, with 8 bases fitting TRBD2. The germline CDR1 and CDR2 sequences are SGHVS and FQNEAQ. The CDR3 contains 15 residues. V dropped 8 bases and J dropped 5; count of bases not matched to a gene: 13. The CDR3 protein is CASLTSASGGETQYF. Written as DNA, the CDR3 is TGTGCCAGCCTGACTAGCGCAAGTGGGGGGGAGACCCAGTACTTC.